The following is a T cell receptor beta chain sequence with its context. The germline gene is not matched at one end of the junction; a read error may be the cause. Time point noted: pretreatment peripheral blood. The sample belongs to a study of PD-L1 blockade in urothelial cancer. About the research overall: Patients had undergone 0 to 3 prior chemotherapy regimens.

Only in-frame clones appear in the TCRdb table, and some are missing; sequencing was by immunoSEQ multiplex PCR. The sample carries 60,000 to 75,000 clones, approximately 86% recorded once. The sequence derives from a man between 60 and 70 years old with urothelial cancer. This specimen was PBMCs, taken around atezolizumab (anti-PD-L1) treatment.

CDR3 in amino acids: CANSPGRGRETQYF. In DNA, the CDR3 is TGTGCCAACAGTCCAGGGCGGGGGCGAGAGACCCAGTACTTC. The chain links TRBV28 to TRBJ2-5, with D perhaps matching TRBD2 (7 bases). The CDR3 length is 14 residues. Germline assignment: CDR1 MDHEN and CDR2 SYDVKM.